This T cell receptor (beta chain) was sequenced for a study of blood T cell repertoires in COVID-19. Study-wide context: The analysed material was cDNA or gDNA that came from T cells, B-cell-depleted T cells, or PBMCs.

The V end lost 5 bases, the J end lost 1 base, and 3 bases lay between the germline ends. The CDR3 runs 13 residues. Germline assignment: CDR1 SEHNR and CDR2 FQNEAQ (reference sequence). Profiling relied on immunoSEQ multiplex PCR, and the TCRdb table lists in-frame clones only, not all of them. The repertoire holds roughly 200,000 clones, over 80% seen once, with about a tenth in the top ten. Participant-given clinical history determined each cohort assignment. What was sequenced was PBMCs or T cells enriched from blood (not recorded which). The chain couples TRBV7-9 to TRBJ2-6, with D unclear. This TCR came from a man younger than 35 with acute COVID-19. The CDR3 reads CASSRSGANVLTF. The CDR3 DNA reads TGTGCCAGCAGCCGTTCTGGGGCCAACGTCCTGACTTTC.